This T cell receptor beta chain was obtained from a study of T-cell memory formation after mild COVID-19. The germline CDR1 and CDR2 sequences are SGHTA and FQGNSA. V was clipped by 1 base and J by 6 bases, with 16 bases between them. The CDR3 runs 16 residues. MiXCR, run by TCRdb on the 5' RACE reads, gives a single entry per CDR3 protein. Of approximately 450,000 distinct CDR3 sequences listed, 18% were seen once; the top ten hold 10% to 15%. This rearrangement joins TRBV7-2 to TRBJ2-1; either TRBD1 or TRBD2 may fit D (5 bases each). Sample: PBMCs or a T cell subset sorted from them (not recorded which). This clonotype originated in an adult woman who had mild COVID-19 (a few samples of this study predate the infection). Cell type and time point are not known. CDR3 coding DNA: TGTGCCAGCAGCTTAGTGGGCAGGGTGAGGGGCAATGAGCAGTTCTTC. Translation gives CASSLVGRVRGNEQFF.